This TCR beta chain was observed in a study of beta chain features in type 1 diabetes. The CDR3 has 14 amino acids. Trimming took 5 bases from V and 4 from J, leaving 13 bases between them. Germline V CDR1 and CDR2: LGHNA, YSLEER. The sequenced template was cDNA made from the entire isolated RNA. Produced via immunoSEQ multiplex PCR; TCRdb's table is partial and in-frame only. This table holds about 900,000 clones, roughly 15% found once. CD4+ cells of the naive, central memory, regulatory and stem cell-like memory types were sorted via CD45RO/CCR7/CD25/CD127/CD95/CD27. The sequence was collected from a woman under 30 in good health. The sample was naive CD4+ T cells from blood. The rearrangement joins TRBV4-3 to TRBJ2-3; D is uncertain. The CDR3 coding sequence is TGCGCCAGCAGCTCTAGTAGTGGCGCAGATACGCAGTATTTT. The encoded protein is CASSSSSGADTQYF.